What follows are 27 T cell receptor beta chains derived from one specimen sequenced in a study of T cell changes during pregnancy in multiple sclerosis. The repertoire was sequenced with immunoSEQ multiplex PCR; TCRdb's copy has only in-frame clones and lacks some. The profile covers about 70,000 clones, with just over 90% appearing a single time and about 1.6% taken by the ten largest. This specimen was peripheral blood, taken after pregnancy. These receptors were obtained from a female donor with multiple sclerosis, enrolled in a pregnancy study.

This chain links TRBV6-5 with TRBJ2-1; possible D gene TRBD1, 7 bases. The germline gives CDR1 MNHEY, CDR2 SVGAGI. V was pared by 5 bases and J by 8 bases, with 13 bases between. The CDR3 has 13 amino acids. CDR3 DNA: TGTGCCAGCAGTCTCCCAGGGGGGTATGAGCAGTTCTTC. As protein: CASSLPGGYEQFF.

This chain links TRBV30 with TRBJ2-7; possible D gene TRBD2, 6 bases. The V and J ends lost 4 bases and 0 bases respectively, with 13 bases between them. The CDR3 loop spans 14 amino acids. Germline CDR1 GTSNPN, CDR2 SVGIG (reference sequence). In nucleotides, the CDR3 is TGTGCCTGGAAAAGGTCGGGAGTCTCCTACGAGCAGTACTTC. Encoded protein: CAWKRSGVSYEQYF.

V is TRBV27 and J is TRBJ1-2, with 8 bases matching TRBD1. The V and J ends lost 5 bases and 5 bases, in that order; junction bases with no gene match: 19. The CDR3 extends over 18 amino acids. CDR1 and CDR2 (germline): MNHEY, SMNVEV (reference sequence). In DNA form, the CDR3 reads TGTGCCAGCAGTCCCCTTAGCCTTTTAGGACAGGGTTGGTATGGCTACACCTTC. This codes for CASSPLSLLGQGWYGYTF.

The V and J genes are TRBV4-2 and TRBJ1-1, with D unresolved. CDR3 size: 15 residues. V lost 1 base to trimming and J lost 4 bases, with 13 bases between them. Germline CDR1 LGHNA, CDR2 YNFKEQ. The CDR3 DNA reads TGTGCCAGCAGCCAAGTCCCGGAGAGCGGCACTGAAGCTTTCTTT. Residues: CASSQVPESGTEAFF.

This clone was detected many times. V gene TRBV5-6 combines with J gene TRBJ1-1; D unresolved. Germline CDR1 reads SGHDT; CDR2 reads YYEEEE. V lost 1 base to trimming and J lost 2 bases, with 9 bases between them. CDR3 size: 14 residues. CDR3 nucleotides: TGTGCCAGCAGCTTGATGCGGCCAAACACTGAAGCTTTCTTT. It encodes CASSLMRPNTEAFF.

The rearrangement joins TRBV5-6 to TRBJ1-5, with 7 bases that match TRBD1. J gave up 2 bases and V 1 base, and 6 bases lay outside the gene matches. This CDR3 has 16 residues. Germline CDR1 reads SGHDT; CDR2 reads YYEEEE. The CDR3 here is CASSLTGDFGNQPQHF. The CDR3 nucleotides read TGTGCCAGCAGCTTGACAGGGGACTTCGGCAATCAGCCCCAGCATTTT.

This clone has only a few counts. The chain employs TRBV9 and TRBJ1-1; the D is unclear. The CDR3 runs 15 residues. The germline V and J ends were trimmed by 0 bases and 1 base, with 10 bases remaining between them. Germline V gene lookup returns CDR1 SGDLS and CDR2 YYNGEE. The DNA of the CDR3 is TGTGCCAGCAGCGTAGGGAGGCACCCGAACACTGAAGCTTTCTTT. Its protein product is CASSVGRHPNTEAFF.

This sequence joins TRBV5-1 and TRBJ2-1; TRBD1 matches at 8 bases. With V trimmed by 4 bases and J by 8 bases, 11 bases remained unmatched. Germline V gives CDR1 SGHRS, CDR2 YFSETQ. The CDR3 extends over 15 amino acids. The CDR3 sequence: CASSGDRDRLDEQFF. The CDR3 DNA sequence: TGCGCCAGCAGCGGGGACCGGGACAGGCTGGATGAGCAGTTCTTC.

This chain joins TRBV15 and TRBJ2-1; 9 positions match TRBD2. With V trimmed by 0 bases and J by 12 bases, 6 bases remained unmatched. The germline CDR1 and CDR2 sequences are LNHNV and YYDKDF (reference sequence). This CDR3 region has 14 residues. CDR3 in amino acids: CATSREGGRAGQFF. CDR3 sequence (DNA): TGTGCCACCAGCAGAGAAGGCGGGAGGGCCGGGCAGTTCTTC.

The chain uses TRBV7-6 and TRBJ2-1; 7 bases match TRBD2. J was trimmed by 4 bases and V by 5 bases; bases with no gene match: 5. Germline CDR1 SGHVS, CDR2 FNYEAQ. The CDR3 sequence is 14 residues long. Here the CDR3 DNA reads TGTGCCAGCAGCCCATCGGGAGGTTACAATGAGCAGTTCTTC. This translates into CASSPSGGYNEQFF.

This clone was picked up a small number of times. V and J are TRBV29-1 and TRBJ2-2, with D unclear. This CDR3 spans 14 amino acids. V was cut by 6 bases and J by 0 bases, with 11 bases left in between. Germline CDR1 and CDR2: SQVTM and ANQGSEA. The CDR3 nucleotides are TGCAGCGTCGAGCGACGGGCGAACACCGGGGAGCTGTTTTTT. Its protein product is CSVERRANTGELFF.

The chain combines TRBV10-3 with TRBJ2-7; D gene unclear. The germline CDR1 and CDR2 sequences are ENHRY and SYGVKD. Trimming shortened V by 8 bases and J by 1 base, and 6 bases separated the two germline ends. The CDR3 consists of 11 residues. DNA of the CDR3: TGTGCCATCGGTCTATCCTACGAGCAGTACTTC. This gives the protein CAIGLSYEQYF.

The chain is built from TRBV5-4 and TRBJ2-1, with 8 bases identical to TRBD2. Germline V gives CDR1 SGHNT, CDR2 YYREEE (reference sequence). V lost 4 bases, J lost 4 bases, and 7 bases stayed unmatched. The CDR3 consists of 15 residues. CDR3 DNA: TGTGCCAGCAGCCCCGGGACTAGGGTTTACAATGAGCAGTTCTTC. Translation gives CASSPGTRVYNEQFF.

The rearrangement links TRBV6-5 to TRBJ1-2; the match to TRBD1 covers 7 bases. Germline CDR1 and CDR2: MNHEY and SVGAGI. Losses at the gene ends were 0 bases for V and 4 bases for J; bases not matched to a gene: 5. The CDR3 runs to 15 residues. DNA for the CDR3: TGTGCCAGCAGTTACTCGAGACAGGGAACCTATGGCTACACCTTC. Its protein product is CASSYSRQGTYGYTF.

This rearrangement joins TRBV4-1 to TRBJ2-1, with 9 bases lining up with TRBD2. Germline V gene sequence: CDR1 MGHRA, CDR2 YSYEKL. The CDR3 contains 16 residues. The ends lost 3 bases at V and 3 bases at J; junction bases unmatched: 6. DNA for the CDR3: TGCGCCAGCAGCCACCGCGGGAGGGCCTTCTACAATGAGCAGTTCTTC. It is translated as CASSHRGRAFYNEQFF.

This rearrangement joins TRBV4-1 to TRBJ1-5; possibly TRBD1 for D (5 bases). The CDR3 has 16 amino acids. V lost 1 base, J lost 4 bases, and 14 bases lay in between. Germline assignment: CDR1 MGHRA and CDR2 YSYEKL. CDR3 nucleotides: TGCGCCAGCAGCCAAGGGTGGGGGACTACAAATCAGCCCCAGCATTTT. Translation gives CASSQGWGTTNQPQHF.

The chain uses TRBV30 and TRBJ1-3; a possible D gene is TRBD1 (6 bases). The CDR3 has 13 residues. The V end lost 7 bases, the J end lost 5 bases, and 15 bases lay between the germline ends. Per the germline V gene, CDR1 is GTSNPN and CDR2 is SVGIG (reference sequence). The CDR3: CASSMGGRNTIYF. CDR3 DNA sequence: TGTGCCTCGAGCATGGGGGGGCGAAACACCATATATTTT.

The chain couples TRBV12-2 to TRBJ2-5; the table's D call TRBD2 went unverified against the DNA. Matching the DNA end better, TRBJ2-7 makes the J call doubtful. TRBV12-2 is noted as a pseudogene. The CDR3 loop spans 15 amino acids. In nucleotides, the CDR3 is TGTGCAAGTCGCTTAGCTAGCGGGAGCTCCTACGAGCAGTACTTC. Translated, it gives CASRLASGSSYEQYF.

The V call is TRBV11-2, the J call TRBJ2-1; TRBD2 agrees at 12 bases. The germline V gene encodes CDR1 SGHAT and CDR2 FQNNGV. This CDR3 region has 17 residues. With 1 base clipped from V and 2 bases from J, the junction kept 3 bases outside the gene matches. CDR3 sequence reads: CASSLVRTSGAYNEQFF. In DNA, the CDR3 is TGTGCCAGCAGCTTAGTCCGGACTAGCGGGGCCTACAATGAGCAGTTCTTC. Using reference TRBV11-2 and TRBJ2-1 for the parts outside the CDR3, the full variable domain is EAGVAQSPRYKIIEKRQSVAFWCNPISGHATLYWYQQILGQGPKLLIQFQNNGVVDDSQLPKDRFSAERLKGVDSTLKIQPAKLEDSAVYLCASSLVRTSGAYNEQFFGPGTRLTVL.

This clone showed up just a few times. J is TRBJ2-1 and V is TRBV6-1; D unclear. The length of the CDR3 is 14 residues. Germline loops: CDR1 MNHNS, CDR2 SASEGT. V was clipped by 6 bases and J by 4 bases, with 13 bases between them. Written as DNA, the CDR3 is TGTGCCAGCAGCCCCACGGTGGAGTACAATGAGCAGTTCTTC. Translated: CASSPTVEYNEQFF.

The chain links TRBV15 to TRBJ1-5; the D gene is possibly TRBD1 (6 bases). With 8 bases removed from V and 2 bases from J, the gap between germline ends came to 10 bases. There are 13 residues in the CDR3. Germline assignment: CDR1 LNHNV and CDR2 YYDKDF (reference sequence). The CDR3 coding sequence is TGTGCCACCTCCGGACAGCGCAATCAGCCCCAGCATTTT. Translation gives CATSGQRNQPQHF.

The CDR3 loop is CATGRGDNQPQHF. In DNA, the CDR3 is TGTGCCACGGGCAGGGGGGACAATCAGCCCCAGCATTTT. This chain joins TRBV19 and TRBJ1-5; 7 positions agree with TRBD1. The germline V gene encodes CDR1 LNHDA and CDR2 SQIVND (reference sequence). J lost 3 bases, V lost 10 bases, and 6 bases had no gene match. This CDR3 contains 13 residues.

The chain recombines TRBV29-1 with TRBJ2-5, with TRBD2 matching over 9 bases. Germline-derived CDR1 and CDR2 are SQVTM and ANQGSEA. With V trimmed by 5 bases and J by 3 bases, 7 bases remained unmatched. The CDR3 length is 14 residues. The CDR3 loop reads CSVRVSGREETQYF. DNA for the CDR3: TGCAGCGTTAGGGTTAGCGGGAGAGAAGAGACCCAGTACTTC.

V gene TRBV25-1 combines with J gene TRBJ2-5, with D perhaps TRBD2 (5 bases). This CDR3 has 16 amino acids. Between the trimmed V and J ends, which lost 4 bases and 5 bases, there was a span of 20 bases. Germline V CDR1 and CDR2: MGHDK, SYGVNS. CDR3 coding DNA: TGTGCCAGCAGTGGAGGGAGCGGTAGTTTATGGGAGACCCAGTACTTC. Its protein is CASSGGSGSLWETQYF.

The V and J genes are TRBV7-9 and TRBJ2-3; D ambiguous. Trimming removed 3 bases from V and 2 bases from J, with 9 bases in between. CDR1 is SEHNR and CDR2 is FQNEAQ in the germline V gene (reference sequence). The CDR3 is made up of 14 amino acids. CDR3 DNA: TGTGCCAGCAGCTTTACACGATACACAGATACGCAGTATTTT. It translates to CASSFTRYTDTQYF.

CDR3 loop: CASSLARLSYEQYF. In DNA form, the CDR3 reads TGTGCCAGCAGCTTAGCCAGACTCTCCTACGAGCAGTACTTC. The rearrangement links TRBV7-2 to TRBJ2-7; unclear D gene. Germline V gives CDR1 SGHTA, CDR2 FQGNSA. The CDR3 is made up of 14 amino acids. The germline V and J ends were trimmed by 0 bases and 0 bases, with 6 bases remaining between them.

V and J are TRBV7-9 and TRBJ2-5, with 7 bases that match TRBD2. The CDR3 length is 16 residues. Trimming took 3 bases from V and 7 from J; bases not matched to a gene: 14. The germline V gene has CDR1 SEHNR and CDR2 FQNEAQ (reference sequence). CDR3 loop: CASSLTGLAEAMTQYF. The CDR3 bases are TGTGCCAGCAGCTTGACTGGGCTAGCGGAGGCGATGACCCAGTACTTC.